The 13 T cell receptor beta chains below come from one sample, sequenced in a study of T cells in Graves' hyperthyroidism and ophthalmopathy. Authors of the study amplified TCR beta CDR3 regions from RNA transcripts. First-round RT-PCR of the TCR CDR3 relied on the HTBI primer set. A single record per CDR3 protein comes from TCRdb applying MiXCR to the multiplex PCR reads. The sample consists of hundreds of thousands of distinct CDR3 sequences, roughly 15% of them appearing once. The source material was blood. These receptors were collected from a woman aged 40 to 50 with Graves' ophthalmopathy.

There are many counts of this clonotype. The J gene is TRBJ1-6, the V gene TRBV12-3 or TRBV12-4; D is ambiguous. The ends were cut back, 6 bases at V and 6 bases at J, with 15 bases in the middle. CDR3 size: 15 residues. CDR3 nucleotides: TGTGCCAGCAGCAAAGACCACCGAAGTAATTCACCCCTCCACTTT. Translation: CASSKDHRSNSPLHF.

V usage is TRBV7-2 and J usage is TRBJ2-4; D assignment may be TRBD1 or TRBD2 (5 bases each). The CDR3 sequence is 14 residues long. Per germline, CDR1 SGHTA and CDR2 FQGNSA. V gave up 4 bases and J gave up 7 bases, with 14 bases separating them. The CDR3 sequence is CASSSTREGNIQYF. The CDR3 nucleotides read TGTGCCAGCAGCTCAACCAGAGAGGGGAACATTCAGTACTTC.

The J gene is TRBJ1-5, the V gene TRBV6-1, with no clear D. Trimming shortened V by 2 bases and J by 7 bases, and 9 bases separated the two germline ends. From germline, CDR1 is MNHNS and CDR2 SASEGT. The CDR3 extends over 13 amino acids. The CDR3 DNA reads TGTGCCAGCAGTGAAACCTGGGTGCAGCCCCAGCATTTT. Translating it yields CASSETWVQPQHF.

This clonotype was picked up many times. The chain joins TRBV30 to TRBJ1-6; D not certain. The CDR3 runs 16 residues. V lost 2 bases and J lost 14, with 25 bases in between. Germline V CDR1 and CDR2: GTSNPN, SVGIG (reference sequence). CDR3 bases: TGTGCCTGGAGTCCGCCTATCACCCGAGGAGAATTCACCCTCCACTTT. Encoded protein: CAWSPPITRGEFTLHF.

This clonotype was seen more than once but under ten times. The V and J genes are TRBV5-1 and TRBJ1-2; D is unresolved. Trimming removed 0 bases from V and 5 bases from J, with 8 bases in between. The CDR3 totals 13 residues. Per the germline V gene, CDR1 is SGHRS and CDR2 is YFSETQ. CDR3 sequence: CASSLGDTYGYTF. As DNA, the CDR3 is TGCGCCAGCAGCTTGGGAGATACTTATGGCTACACCTTC.

This clonotype was seen at least ten times. The chain couples TRBV3-1 to TRBJ1-1; possible D gene TRBD1, 5 bases. The length of the CDR3 is 12 residues. The germline V and J ends were trimmed by 4 bases and 7 bases, with 10 bases remaining between them. The germline gives CDR1 LGHDT, CDR2 YNNKEL (reference sequence). The CDR3 sequence is CASSLGTIEAFF. The DNA of the CDR3 is TGTGCCAGCAGCCTTGGGACTATTGAAGCTTTCTTT.

This clonotype has only one observation. CDR3 DNA: TGTGCCAGCAACGCGGCGGGAGGAGGCCAGCCCCAGCATTTT. Its translation: CASNAAGGGQPQHF. The J gene is TRBJ1-5, the V gene TRBV28; D is ambiguous. Germline-derived CDR1 and CDR2 are MDHEN and SYDVKM. The CDR3 sequence is 14 residues long. The germline V and J ends were trimmed by 7 bases and 7 bases, with 17 bases remaining between them.

Only one count was recorded for this clonotype. The J gene is TRBJ2-2, the V gene TRBV6-1, with D perhaps given as TRBD1 or TRBD2 (5 bases each). This CDR3 comprises 14 residues. Germline V gene data show CDR1 as MNHNS and CDR2 as SASEGT. The ends were cut back, 6 bases at V and 6 bases at J, with 14 bases in the middle. The CDR3 loop is CASRPRGLSGELFF. Written as DNA, the CDR3 is TGTGCCAGCAGACCGAGGGGATTATCCGGGGAGCTGTTTTTT.

This clonotype was picked up many times. The gene calls are TRBV18 and TRBJ1-1; no clear D gene. This CDR3 spans 13 amino acids. CDR1 KGHSH and CDR2 LQKENI come from the germline V gene. Trimming took 3 bases from V and 1 from J, leaving 6 bases between them. Written as DNA, the CDR3 is TGTGCCAGCTCACCGAACGAGAACACTGAAGCTTTCTTT. Translation: CASSPNENTEAFF.

This clonotype was found many times. The chain uses TRBV3-1 and TRBJ2-7; 9 bases fit TRBD2. The length of the CDR3 is 14 residues. CDR1 is LGHDT, CDR2 YNNKEL, per germline (reference sequence). The V and J ends lost 6 bases and 7 bases, in that order; junction bases with no gene match: 10. The CDR3 is CASSPLAGSREQYF. CDR3 DNA sequence: TGTGCCAGCAGTCCTCTAGCGGGGAGTAGGGAGCAGTACTTC.

This clonotype was seen at least ten times. The chain joins TRBV5-1 to TRBJ2-3; 7 nucleotides line up with TRBD1. V lost 4 bases and J lost 1; bases outside the gene matches: 3. The CDR3 extends over 14 amino acids. Germline CDR1 SGHRS, CDR2 YFSETQ. In DNA, the CDR3 is TGCGCCAGCAGCATAGGGACAGGCACAGATACGCAGTATTTT. Translated: CASSIGTGTDTQYF.

The chain joins TRBV19 to TRBJ1-1, with 7 bases that match TRBD1. J was trimmed by 7 bases and V by 1 base; bases with no gene match: 6. The CDR3 runs to 14 residues. CDR1 LNHDA and CDR2 SQIVND come from the germline V gene (reference sequence). This CDR3 reads CASSIVRGDSEAFF. CDR3 coding DNA: TGTGCCAGTAGTATAGTAAGAGGGGACAGTGAAGCTTTCTTT.

This clonotype was seen a few times. The V call is TRBV20-1, the J call TRBJ1-5; D remains unclear. CDR3 length equals 12 residues. CDR1 is DFQATT, CDR2 SNEGSKA, per germline (reference sequence). The V end lost 6 bases, the J end lost 4 bases, and 10 bases lay between the germline ends. In DNA, the CDR3 is TGCAGTGCACAACAACCAAATCAGCCCCAGCATTTT. It codes for CSAQQPNQPQHF.